This entry concerns a single TCR beta chain. This clonotype was observed a handful of times. It has no known antigen specificity. Base qualities are not recorded, but no much larger clone differs from it by a single base. These data come from a study of vaccination and CD4 T cells after COVID-19 (dated by TCRdb to about 2022). General notes on the study: Every convalescent patient had a positive nasal swab PCR test for SARS-CoV-2, with mild disease in 9 or 10 patients and severe disease in one. Post-vaccine blood samples were taken a median of around 68 days after the second vaccine dose, with a range of 14 to 241 days. In over 8 COVID-19 convalescent patients and several infection-naive healthy vaccine recipients, researchers compared the spike-specific CD4+ TCR repertoire from before mRNA vaccination with the repertoire from after. Control cultures received a CEFX viral epitope pool as the positive control, an HIV-1 Nef peptide pool as the negative control, or no peptide. Overlapping spike peptide pools from SARS-CoV-2 and from the common cold coronaviruses HCoV-NL63, HCoV-OC43 and HCoV-229E were used as culture stimuli. Post-COVID blood samples from convalescent patients were collected a median of approximately 93 days after diagnosis, with a range of roughly 35 to 180 days. The convalescent cohort comprised six males and four females, including two Hispanic individuals, seven Caucasians, two Asians and one multiracial person. Each participant got two doses of either the Pfizer-BioNTech BNT162b2 vaccine (n=8) or the Moderna mRNA-1273 vaccine (n=2).

The full study reports these points: Of the vaccine-specific clones found in convalescent patients, nearly all (304 of 307) were mono-reactive for SARS-CoV-2 spike instead of being cross-reactive with common cold coronaviruses. Only a relatively small number of convalescent patients were included in the study, and early timepoints following natural infection were not analyzed. Among convalescent patients, a median roughly 90% of the SARS-CoV-2-reactive clones seen after vaccination appeared only after vaccination, which suggests priming specific to the vaccine. Although the median number of SARS-CoV-2-reactive clonotypes went up from 20 to 25 after infection to some 38 after vaccination, the increase was not significant.

In light of the paper, this sample's treatment or condition label describes: 10-day PBMC culture with coronavirus spike peptide pools or control peptides (ViraFEST assay). The ViraFEST assay was used in the study, in which antigen-specific T cells were expanded with peptide pools and expanded clonotypes were subsequently identified by TCR sequencing. The positive SARS-CoV-2 PCR tests of the convalescent patients were dated from March to December 2020, before the Alpha, Beta and Delta variants emerged in the United States. Each well held 2 million to 2.5 million PBMCs cultured with around 9 ug/ml peptide pools in IMDM containing 5% human AB serum and around 10 IU/ml IL-2. On days 3 and 7, half of the culture medium was replaced with fresh IL-2-containing medium. CD4+ T cells were isolated after roughly eleven days of culture through negative selection using the EasySep CD4+ T cell isolation kit. Ficoll-Paque Plus gradient centrifugation was used to isolate PBMCs from whole blood, and the isolated PBMCs were then either used fresh or cryopreserved at -140C. In general, triplicate wells were set up for every culture condition.

The germline V gene supplies CDR1 SGHTA and CDR2 FQGNSA. Counted from cysteine to phenylalanine, this CDR3 has 17 amino acids. The CDR3 DNA has 51 bases and is translated from base 1. The junction shows trimming of 5 bases on V and 6 bases on J, plus 25 bases between the germline ends. Library preparation used PCR. DNA from cultured CD4+ T cells was subjected to TCR sequencing with the Oncomine TCR Beta short-read assay at the Johns Hopkins FTIC core. Genomic DNA was extracted from the cultured CD4+ T cells with the QIAamp micro DNA kit. Oncomine TCR Beta libraries from cultured CD4+ T cells were pooled using unique dual indexes and sequenced on an Illumina iSeq 100. In the paper's pipeline: Non-productive sequences were removed, and CDR3s that did not start with C, did not end with F or W, or were shorter than 7 amino acids were discarded. The MANAFEST web application was used to identify antigen-specific clonotypes by comparing peptide-stimulated wells against reference wells and other culture wells. Positive clones required FDR below 0.05, an odds ratio above 5, and productive frequency above 0.1% in at least two of three replicate wells. Cross-reactive clonotypes were defined as significantly expanded in both SARS-CoV-2 spike wells and at least one common cold coronavirus spike condition. Similarity between CDR3 sequences was evaluated in R version 3.6.1 using Levenshtein distances (stringdist) and unrooted phylogenetic trees (ape). Starting from the raw public reads, TCRdb applied fastp trimming at Q25, assembled clones with MiXCR and retained in-frame beta chains. Every distinct CDR3 protein forms one entry, paired with its most common genes and DNA. The V and J calls come from TCRdb's annotation, not from the publication. Within this sample are 9,000 to 13,000 distinct CDR3 sequences, with 30% of them counted one time only. The top ten constitute about 9.8% of the sample.

The sequence was obtained from a human donor who had recovered from COVID-19. The sample was CD4+ T cells from blood, cultured in vitro, taken after SARS-CoV-2 vaccination. The chain couples TRBV7-2 to TRBJ1-1; matching of 6 bases hints at TRBD1 as the D gene. The CDR3 in this case is CASSRTGSRAISPEAFF. The nucleotide sequence is TGTGCCAGCAGCCGTACAGGGTCACGGGCTATCTCCCCTGAAGCTTTCTTT.